This T cell receptor (beta chain) comes out of a study of early stage breast cancer tumors. Study-level information: Invasive lobular carcinomas made up four of 12 ER+/PR+/HER2- tumors.

Blood replicates held 0.5 ug DNA, tumor or normal breast approximately 1.5 ug, two each. The method was immunoSEQ multiplex PCR; TCRdb's version includes in-frame clones alone and lacks a portion of them. Here the sample spans about 25,000 clones, less than 75% being singletons. Germline V gene lookup returns CDR1 SGHVS and CDR2 FQNEAQ. The CDR3 has 14 residues. V was trimmed by 2 bases and J by 3 bases, leaving 11 bases between them. The TCR comes from a person between 55 and 69 years old with breast cancer. V is TRBV7-8 and J is TRBJ2-7; possibly TRBD1 for D (5 bases). Sequenced sample: breast tumor tissue. The CDR3 nucleotides read TGTGCCAGCAGCTTAAGGGGTAGCCTCTACGAGCAGTACTTC. Protein product: CASSLRGSLYEQYF. The full variable domain, with the rest looked up from reference TRBV7-8 and TRBJ2-7, is GAGVSQSPRYKVAKRGQDVALRCDPISGHVSLFWYQQALGQGPEFLTYFQNEAQLDKSGLPSDRFFAERPEGSVSTLKIQRTQQEDSAVYLCASSLRGSLYEQYFGPGTRLTVT.